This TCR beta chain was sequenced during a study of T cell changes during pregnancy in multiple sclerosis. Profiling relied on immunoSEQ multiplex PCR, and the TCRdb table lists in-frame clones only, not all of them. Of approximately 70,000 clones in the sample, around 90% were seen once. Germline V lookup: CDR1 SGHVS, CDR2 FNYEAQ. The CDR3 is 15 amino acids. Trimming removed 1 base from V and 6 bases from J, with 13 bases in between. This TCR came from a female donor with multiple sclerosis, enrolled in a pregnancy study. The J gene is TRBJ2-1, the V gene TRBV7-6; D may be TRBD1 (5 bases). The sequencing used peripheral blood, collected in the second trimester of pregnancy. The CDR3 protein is CASSLGQSSINEQFF. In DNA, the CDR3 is TGTGCCAGCAGCTTAGGACAGTCCTCAATCAATGAGCAGTTCTTC.